This TCR beta chain was sequenced in a study of regulatory T cells in long-lasting Graves disease. Germline CDR1 and CDR2: KGHDR and SFDVKD. The CDR3 loop spans 16 amino acids. V was pared by 2 bases and J by 1 base, with 13 bases between. Indicated time point: newly diagnosed GD, antithyroid drugs for less than 3 months. Generation of the TCR library employed RNA extracted from PBMCs. Construction of TCR beta libraries relied on iRepertoire HTBI primers and on Arm-PCR targeting CDR3 regions. TCRdb ran MiXCR on the multiplex PCR reads and lists one entry per CDR3 protein. The sample carries some 230,000 distinct CDR3 sequences, approximately 20% recorded once. This clonotype was detected ten times or more.

Sequenced material: peripheral blood mononuclear cells (PBMCs), taken at new diagnosis, from a patient treated with antithyroid drugs. The TCR sequence derives from a female donor with Graves disease. The genes are TRBV24-1 and TRBJ1-1; D perhaps matches TRBD1 (5 bases). In nucleotides, the CDR3 is TGTGCCACCAGTGATTCGAGGGAGGGGACGAACACTGAAGCTTTCTTT. Translation gives CATSDSREGTNTEAFF.